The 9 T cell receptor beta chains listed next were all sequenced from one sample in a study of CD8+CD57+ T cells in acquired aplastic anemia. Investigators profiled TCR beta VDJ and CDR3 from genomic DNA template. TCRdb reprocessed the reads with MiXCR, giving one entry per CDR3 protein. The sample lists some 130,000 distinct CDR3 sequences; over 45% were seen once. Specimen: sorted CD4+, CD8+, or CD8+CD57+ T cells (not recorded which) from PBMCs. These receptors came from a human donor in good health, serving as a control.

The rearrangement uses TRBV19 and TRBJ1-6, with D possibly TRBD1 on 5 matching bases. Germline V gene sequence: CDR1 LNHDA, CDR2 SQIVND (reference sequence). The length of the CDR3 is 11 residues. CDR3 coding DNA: TGTGTCAAGGGGAGGAATTCACCCCTCCACTTT. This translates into CVKGRNSPLHF.

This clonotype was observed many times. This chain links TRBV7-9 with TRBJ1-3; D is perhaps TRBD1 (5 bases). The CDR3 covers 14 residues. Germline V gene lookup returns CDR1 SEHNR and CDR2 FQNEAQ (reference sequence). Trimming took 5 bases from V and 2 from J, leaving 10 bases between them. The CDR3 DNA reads TGTGCCAGCAGCCTGACGGGGGCTGGAAACACCATATATTTT. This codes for CASSLTGAGNTIYF.

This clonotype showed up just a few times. The CDR3 DNA reads as TGTGCCAGCAGGGGAAATGAGCAGTTCTTC. Protein product: CASRGNEQFF. The chain recombines TRBV7-9 with TRBJ2-1, with no clear D. The V end was cut by 6 bases, the J end by 7 bases, with 4 bases between. Germline V gene data show CDR1 as SEHNR and CDR2 as FQNEAQ (reference sequence). The CDR3 covers 10 residues.

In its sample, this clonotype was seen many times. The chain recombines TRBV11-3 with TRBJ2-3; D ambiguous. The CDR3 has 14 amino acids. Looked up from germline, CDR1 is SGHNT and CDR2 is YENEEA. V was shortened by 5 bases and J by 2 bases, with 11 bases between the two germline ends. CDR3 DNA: TGTGCCAGCAGCCTGCGTTGGACCACAGATACGCAGTATTTT. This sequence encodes CASSLRWTTDTQYF.

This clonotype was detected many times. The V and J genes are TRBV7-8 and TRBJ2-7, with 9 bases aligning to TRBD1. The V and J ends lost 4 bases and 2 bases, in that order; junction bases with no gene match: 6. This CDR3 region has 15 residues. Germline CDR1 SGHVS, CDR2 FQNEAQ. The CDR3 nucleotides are TGTGCCAGCAGCTCTCAGGGACAGGGCCCCTACGAGCAGTACTTC. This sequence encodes CASSSQGQGPYEQYF.

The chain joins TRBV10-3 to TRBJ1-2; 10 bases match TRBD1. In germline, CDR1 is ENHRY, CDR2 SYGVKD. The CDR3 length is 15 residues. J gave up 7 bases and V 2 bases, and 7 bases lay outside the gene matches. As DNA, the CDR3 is TGTGCCATCAGTGAGCCGCGACAGGGGGCCGCTGGCTACACCTTC. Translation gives CAISEPRQGAAGYTF.

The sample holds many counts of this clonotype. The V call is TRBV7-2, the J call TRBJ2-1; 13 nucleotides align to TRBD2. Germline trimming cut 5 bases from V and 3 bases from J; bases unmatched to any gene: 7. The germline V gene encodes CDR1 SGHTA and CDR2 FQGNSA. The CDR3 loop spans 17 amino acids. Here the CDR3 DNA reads TGTGCCAGCAGCCGGGGTCGGACTAGCGGGGGCTACAATGAGCAGTTCTTC. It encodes CASSRGRTSGGYNEQFF. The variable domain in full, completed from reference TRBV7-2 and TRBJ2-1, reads GAGVSQSPSNKVTEKGKDVELRCDPISGHTALYWYRQSLGQGLEFLIYFQGNSAPDKSGLPSDRFSAERTGGSVSTLTIQRTQQEDSAVYLCASSRGRTSGGYNEQFFGPGTRLTVL.

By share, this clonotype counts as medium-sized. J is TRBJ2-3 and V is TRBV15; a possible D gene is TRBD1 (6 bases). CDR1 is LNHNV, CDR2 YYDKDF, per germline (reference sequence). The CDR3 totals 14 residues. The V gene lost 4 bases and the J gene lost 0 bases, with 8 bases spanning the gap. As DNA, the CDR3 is TGTGCCACCAGCATAGGACAGAGCACAGATACGCAGTATTTT. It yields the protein CATSIGQSTDTQYF.

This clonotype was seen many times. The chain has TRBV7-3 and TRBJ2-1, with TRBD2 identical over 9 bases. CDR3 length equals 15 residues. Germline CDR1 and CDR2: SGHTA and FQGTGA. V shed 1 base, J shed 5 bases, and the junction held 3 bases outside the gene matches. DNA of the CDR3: TGTGCCAGCAGCTTAAGGGCGGGGGGGAACAATGAGCAGTTCTTC. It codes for CASSLRAGGNNEQFF.